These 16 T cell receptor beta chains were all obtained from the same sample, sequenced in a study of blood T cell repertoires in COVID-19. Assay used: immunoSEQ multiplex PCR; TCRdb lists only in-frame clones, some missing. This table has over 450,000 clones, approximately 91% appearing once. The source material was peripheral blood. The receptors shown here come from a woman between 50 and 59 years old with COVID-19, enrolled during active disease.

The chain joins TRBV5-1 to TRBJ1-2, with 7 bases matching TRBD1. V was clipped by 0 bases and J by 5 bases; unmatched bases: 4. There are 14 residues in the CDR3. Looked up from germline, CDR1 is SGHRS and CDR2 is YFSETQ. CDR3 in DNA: TGCGCCAGCAGCTTGGACGGGGGACAGTATGGCTACACCTTC. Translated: CASSLDGGQYGYTF. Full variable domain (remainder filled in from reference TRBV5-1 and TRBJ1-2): KAGVTQTPRYLIKTRGQQVTLSCSPISGHRSVSWYQQTPGQGLQFLFEYFSETQRNKGNFPGRFSGRQFSNSRSEMNVSTLELGDSALYLCASSLDGGQYGYTFGSGTRLTVV.

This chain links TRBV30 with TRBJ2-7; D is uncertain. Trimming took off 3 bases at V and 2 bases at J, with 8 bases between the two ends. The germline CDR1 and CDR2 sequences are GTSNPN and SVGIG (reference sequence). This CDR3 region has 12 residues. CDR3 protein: CAWSSAAYEQYF. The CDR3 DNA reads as TGTGCCTGGAGCAGCGCTGCCTACGAGCAGTACTTC.

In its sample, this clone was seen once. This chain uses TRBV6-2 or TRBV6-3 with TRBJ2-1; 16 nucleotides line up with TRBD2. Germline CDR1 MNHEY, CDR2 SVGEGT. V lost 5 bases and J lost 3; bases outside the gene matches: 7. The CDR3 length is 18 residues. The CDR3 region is CASSAGTSGGGIYNEQFF. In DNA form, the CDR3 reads TGTGCCAGCAGTGCCGGGACTAGCGGGGGGGGAATCTACAATGAGCAGTTCTTC.

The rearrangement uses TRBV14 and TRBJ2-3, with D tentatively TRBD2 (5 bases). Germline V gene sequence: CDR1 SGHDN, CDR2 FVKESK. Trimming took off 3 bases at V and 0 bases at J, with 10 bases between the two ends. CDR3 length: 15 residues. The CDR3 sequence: CASSQTTSSTDTQYF. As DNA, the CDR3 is TGTGCCAGCAGCCAGACTACTTCTAGCACAGATACGCAGTATTTT. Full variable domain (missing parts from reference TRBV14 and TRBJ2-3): EAGVTQFPSHSVIEKGQTVTLRCDPISGHDNLYWYRRVMGKEIKFLLHFVKESKQDESGMPNNRFLAERTGGTYSTLKVQPAELEDSGVYFCASSQTTSSTDTQYFGPGTRLTVL.

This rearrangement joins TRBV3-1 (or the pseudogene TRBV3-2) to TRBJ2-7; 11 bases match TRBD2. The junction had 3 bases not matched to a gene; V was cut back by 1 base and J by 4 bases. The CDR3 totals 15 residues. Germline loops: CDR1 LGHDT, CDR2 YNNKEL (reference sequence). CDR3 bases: TGTGCCAGCAGCCAAGGACTAGCGGGGAGGTACGAGCAGTACTTC. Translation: CASSQGLAGRYEQYF.

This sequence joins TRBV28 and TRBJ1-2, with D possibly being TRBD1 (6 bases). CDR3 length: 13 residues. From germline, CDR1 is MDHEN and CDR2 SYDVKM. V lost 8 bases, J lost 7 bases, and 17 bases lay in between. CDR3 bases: TGTGCCAGCGGTCAGACAGGTCGTTTTGGCTACACCTTC. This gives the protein CASGQTGRFGYTF.

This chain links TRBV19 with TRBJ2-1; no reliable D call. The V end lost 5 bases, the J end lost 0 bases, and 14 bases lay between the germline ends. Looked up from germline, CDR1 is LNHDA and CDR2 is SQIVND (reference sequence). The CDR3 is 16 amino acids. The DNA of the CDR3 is TGTGCCAGTAGTGCGCGACGTACTAACTCCTACAATGAGCAGTTCTTC. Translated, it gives CASSARRTNSYNEQFF.

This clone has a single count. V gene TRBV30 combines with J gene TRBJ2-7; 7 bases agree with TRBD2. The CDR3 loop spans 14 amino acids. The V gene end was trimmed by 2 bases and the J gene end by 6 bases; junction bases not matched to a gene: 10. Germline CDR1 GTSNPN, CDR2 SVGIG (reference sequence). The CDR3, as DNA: TGTGCCTGGAGTTATGGTATCGGCGGGAGCGAGCAGTACTTC. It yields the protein CAWSYGIGGSEQYF. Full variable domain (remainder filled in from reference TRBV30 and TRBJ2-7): SQTIHQWPATLVQPVGSPLSLECTVEGTSNPNLYWYRQAAGRGLQLLFYSVGIGQISSEVPQNLSASRPQDRQFILSSKKLLLSDSGFYLCAWSYGIGGSEQYFGPGTRLTVT.

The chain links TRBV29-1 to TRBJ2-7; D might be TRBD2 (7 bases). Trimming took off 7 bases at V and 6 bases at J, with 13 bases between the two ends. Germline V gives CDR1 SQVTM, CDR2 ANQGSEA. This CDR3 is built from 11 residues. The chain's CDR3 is CSAQGGVEQYF. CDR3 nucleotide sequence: TGCAGCGCCCAAGGGGGGGTCGAGCAGTACTTC.

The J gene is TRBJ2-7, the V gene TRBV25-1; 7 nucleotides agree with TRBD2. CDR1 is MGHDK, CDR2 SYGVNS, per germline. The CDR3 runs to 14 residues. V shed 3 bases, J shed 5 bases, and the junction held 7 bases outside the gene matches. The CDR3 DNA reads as TGTGCCAGCAGTGACCATGGGGGGGAGGACGAGCAGTACTTC. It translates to CASSDHGGEDEQYF.

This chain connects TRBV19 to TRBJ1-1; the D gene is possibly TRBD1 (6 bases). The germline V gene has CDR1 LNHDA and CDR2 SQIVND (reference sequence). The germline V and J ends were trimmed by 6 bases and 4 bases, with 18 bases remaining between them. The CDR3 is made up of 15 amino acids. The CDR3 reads CASSRTPQGSTEAFF. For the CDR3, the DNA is TGTGCCAGTAGCAGAACGCCACAGGGAAGCACTGAAGCTTTCTTT. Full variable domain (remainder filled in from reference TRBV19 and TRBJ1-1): DGGITQSPKYLFRKEGQNVTLSCEQNLNHDAMYWYRQDPGQGLRLIYYSQIVNDFQKGDIAEGYSVSREKKESFPLTVTSAQKNPTAFYLCASSRTPQGSTEAFFGQGTRLTVV.

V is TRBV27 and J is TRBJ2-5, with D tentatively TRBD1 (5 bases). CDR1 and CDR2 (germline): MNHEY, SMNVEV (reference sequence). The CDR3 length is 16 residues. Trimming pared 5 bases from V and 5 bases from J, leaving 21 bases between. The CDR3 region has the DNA TGTGCCAGCAGTACTTACAGGTCACTCTCAAGGGAGACCCAGTACTTC. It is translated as CASSTYRSLSRETQYF.

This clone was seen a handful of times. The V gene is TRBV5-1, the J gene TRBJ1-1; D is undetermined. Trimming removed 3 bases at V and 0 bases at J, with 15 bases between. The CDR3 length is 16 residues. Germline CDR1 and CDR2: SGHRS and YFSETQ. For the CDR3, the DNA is TGCGCCAGCAGCTACGCGGAAATTACAATGAACACTGAAGCTTTCTTT. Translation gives CASSYAEITMNTEAFF.

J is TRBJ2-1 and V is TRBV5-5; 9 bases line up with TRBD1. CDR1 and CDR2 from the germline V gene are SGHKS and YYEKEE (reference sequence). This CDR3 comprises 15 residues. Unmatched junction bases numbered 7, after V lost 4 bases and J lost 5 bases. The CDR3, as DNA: TGTGCCAGCAGCCCTAACAGGGGGCTGGACAATGAGCAGTTCTTC. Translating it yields CASSPNRGLDNEQFF. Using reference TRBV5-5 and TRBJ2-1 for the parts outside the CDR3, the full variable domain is DAGVTQSPTHLIKTRGQQVTLRCSPISGHKSVSWYQQVLGQGPQFIFQYYEKEERGRGNFPDRFSARQFPNYSSELNVNALLLGDSALYLCASSPNRGLDNEQFFGPGTRLTVL.

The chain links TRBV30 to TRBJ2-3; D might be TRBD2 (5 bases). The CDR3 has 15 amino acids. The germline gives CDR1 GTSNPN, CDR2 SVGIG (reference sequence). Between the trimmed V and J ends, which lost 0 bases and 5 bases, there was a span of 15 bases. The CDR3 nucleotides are TGTGCCTGGAGTGTACGGAGAGGGTGGGGAGATACGCAGTATTTT. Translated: CAWSVRRGWGDTQYF.

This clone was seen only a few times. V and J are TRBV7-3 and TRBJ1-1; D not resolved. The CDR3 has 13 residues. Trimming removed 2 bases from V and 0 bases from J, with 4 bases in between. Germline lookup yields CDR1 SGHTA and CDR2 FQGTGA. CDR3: CASSLQMNTEAFF. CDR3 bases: TGTGCCAGCAGCTTACAGATGAACACTGAAGCTTTCTTT.